Here is one T cell receptor beta chain with its context. These data belong to a study of identical twins' blood T cells. Sample barcodes were added at both library ends during cDNA synthesis. MiXCR, run by TCRdb on the 5' RACE reads, gives a single entry per CDR3 protein. The data show 300,000 to 450,000 distinct CDR3 sequences, about 28% seen once. This receptor was taken from a woman aged 18 to 55 in good health. The sample was PBMCs.

CDR3 region: CSARAASGSNEQFF. The CDR3 DNA reads TGCAGTGCTAGAGCGGCTAGCGGTAGCAATGAGCAGTTCTTC. V gene TRBV20-1 combines with J gene TRBJ2-1; 7 positions agree with TRBD2. The CDR3 contains 14 residues. Germline V gives CDR1 DFQATT, CDR2 SNEGSKA (reference sequence). After removal of 1 base from V and 6 bases from J, the junction contained 6 bases not matched to a gene.